The subject of this entry is one T cell receptor (beta chain). Its antigen is not identified. The sample is drawn from a study of cytomegalovirus exposure and HLA in healthy donors. Broader study findings: Another analysis was done later, and it associated roughly 15,000 TCR beta sequences with HLA alleles at 0.05 false discovery rate. Association of a missense DCLRE1C variant with TCR beta V- and J-gene trimming was reported in a later analysis. Listed as cytomegalovirus-associated were over 150 TCR beta chains.

Trimming took 2 bases from V and 4 from J; bases not matched to a gene: 6. Germline values: CDR1 MGHRA, CDR2 YSYEKL. This CDR3 is built from 15 residues. The PCR made use of 60 Vbeta and 13 Jbeta primers. The method was immunoSEQ multiplex PCR; TCRdb's version includes in-frame clones alone and lacks a portion of them. This repertoire shows roughly 99,000 clones, about three quarters found once; its top ten account for around 7.8%. Sequenced sample: PBMCs. The chain couples TRBV4-1 to TRBJ2-7; 9 bases align to TRBD1. This clonotype was sampled from a young man in good health and CMV-seronegative. The CDR3 sequence is CASSQPGTGKYEQYF. The CDR3, as DNA: TGCGCCAGCAGCCAACCCGGGACAGGGAAATACGAGCAGTACTTC.